These 31 T cell receptor beta chains share one sample of origin, sequenced in a study of Ad26.COV2.S vaccination and SARS-CoV-2 variants. Measured with immunoSEQ multiplex PCR; TCRdb has only the in-frame clones, and not every one. This table has approximately 140,000 clones, just over 85% appearing once. Sequencing was performed on peripheral blood, taken after recovery from COVID-19. All receptors come from a human donor who had recovered from COVID-19.

DNA for the CDR3: TGTGCCAGCAGTCCCTTCCAGGGTCGCGGAGAGACCCAGTACTTC. Its translation is CASSPFQGRGETQYF. This sequence joins TRBV27 and TRBJ2-5, with a weak D call TRBD1 (5 bases). The germline CDR1 and CDR2 sequences are MNHEY and SMNVEV (reference sequence). Trimming pared 5 bases from V and 4 bases from J, leaving 17 bases between. The CDR3 consists of 15 residues.

This chain joins TRBV11-3 and TRBJ2-1; TRBD1 matches 10 bases. CDR1 is SGHNT, CDR2 YENEEA, per germline. Trimming took 5 bases from V and 7 from J; bases not matched to a gene: 8. CDR3 size: 15 residues. DNA of the CDR3: TGTGCCAGCAGCAGGGGGACAGGGGTTGTGAATGAGCAGTTCTTC. It codes for CASSRGTGVVNEQFF.

This clone appeared a single time. The chain recombines TRBV27 with TRBJ2-3, with 9 bases aligning to TRBD2. Germline V gene data show CDR1 as MNHEY and CDR2 as SMNVEV (reference sequence). The CDR3 is 17 residues long. V lost 5 bases to trimming and J lost 5 bases; unmatched junction nucleotides: 14. The CDR3, as DNA: TGTGCCAGCAGTCTCCACAAAAGCGGGGGGCTGGTAGATACGCAGTATTTT. Its protein is CASSLHKSGGLVDTQYF.

As regards this clone: Sequence at one end of the junction differs from germline and may be a read error. The V call is TRBV7-7, the J call TRBJ2-5; 9 bases map to TRBD1. There are 15 residues in the CDR3. Per the germline V gene, CDR1 is SSHAT and CDR2 is FNYEAQ (reference sequence). The CDR3 region is CASSLIGTGTETQYF. In DNA, the CDR3 is TGTGCTAGCAGCTTAATCGGGACAGGGACAGAGACCCAGTACTTC.

The chain links TRBV5-1 to TRBJ2-1; 8 bases line up with TRBD2. CDR1 and CDR2 from the germline V gene are SGHRS and YFSETQ. The J segment lost 4 bases and the V segment lost 4 bases, leaving 7 bases of the junction unmatched. The CDR3 is made up of 15 amino acids. The CDR3 DNA is TGCGCCAGCAGCACCGCCGGGACTAGTTACAATGAGCAGTTCTTC. It encodes CASSTAGTSYNEQFF.

The V gene is TRBV7-9, the J gene TRBJ1-6; a possible D gene is TRBD1 (6 bases). The CDR3 totals 14 residues. The V gene lost 5 bases and the J gene lost 7 bases, with 12 bases spanning the gap. The germline gives CDR1 SEHNR, CDR2 FQNEAQ (reference sequence). CDR3 sequence reads: CASSQDRINSPLHF. The CDR3 bases are TGTGCCAGCAGCCAGGACAGAATAAATTCACCCCTCCACTTT. Using reference TRBV7-9 and TRBJ1-6 for the parts outside the CDR3, the full variable domain is DTGVSQNPRHKITKRGQNVTFRCDPISEHNRLYWYRQTLGQGPEFLTYFQNEAQLEKSRLLSDRFSAERPKGSFSTLEIQRTEQGDSAMYLCASSQDRINSPLHFGNGTRLTVT.

This clone was picked up one time. The V call is TRBV7-8, the J call TRBJ2-5; 8 bases align to TRBD1. The CDR3 totals 15 residues. With V trimmed by 1 base and J by 3 bases, 4 bases remained unmatched. Germline lookup yields CDR1 SGHVS and CDR2 FQNEAQ. Here the CDR3 reads CASSLGAGGEETQYF. Written as DNA, the CDR3 is TGTGCCAGCAGCTTAGGGGCAGGGGGCGAAGAGACCCAGTACTTC. Together with reference TRBV7-8 and TRBJ2-5, the CDR3 gives the full variable domain: GAGVSQSPRYKVAKRGQDVALRCDPISGHVSLFWYQQALGQGPEFLTYFQNEAQLDKSGLPSDRFFAERPEGSVSTLKIQRTQQEDSAVYLCASSLGAGGEETQYFGPGTRLLVL.

This clone was recorded a few times. The chain is built from TRBV7-6 and TRBJ1-5, with D possibly matching TRBD1 (5 bases). This CDR3 has 16 amino acids. Germline V gene lookup returns CDR1 SGHVS and CDR2 FNYEAQ. V shed 6 bases and J shed 0 bases, with 15 bases lying between them. The CDR3 here is CASSSGTAVSNQPQHF. CDR3 coding DNA: TGTGCCAGCAGTTCCGGGACCGCAGTTAGCAATCAGCCCCAGCATTTT.

The CDR3 DNA reads TGTGCCAGCCTGCGCCAAGAGACCCAGTACTTC. Translated: CASLRQETQYF. V is TRBV2 and J is TRBJ2-5, with D hard to call. Trimming removed 8 bases from V and 1 base from J, with 5 bases in between. Germline CDR1 reads SNHLY; CDR2 reads FYNNEI. The CDR3 runs 11 residues.

The rearrangement links TRBV28 to TRBJ2-1; no clear D. Deletions cut 7 bases from V and 5 bases from J, with 12 bases between. The CDR3 has 13 amino acids. Germline values: CDR1 MDHEN, CDR2 SYDVKM. The CDR3 here is CASTSQQHNEQFF. DNA for the CDR3: TGTGCCAGCACCTCACAACAGCACAATGAGCAGTTCTTC.

This clone was observed a single time. This chain links TRBV12-3 or TRBV12-4 with TRBJ1-5; D unclear. Trimming removed 1 base at V and 9 bases at J, with 7 bases between. This CDR3 comprises 12 residues. CDR3 residues: CASSLEGGPQHF. As DNA, the CDR3 is TGTGCCAGCAGTTTAGAAGGAGGGCCCCAGCATTTT.

This clone was found once. The chain couples TRBV10-2 to TRBJ2-3; D call uncertain. CDR3 length: 14 residues. CDR1 WSHSY and CDR2 SAAADI come from the germline V gene. Between the trimmed V and J ends, which lost 7 bases and 0 bases, there was a span of 11 bases. CDR3 in amino acids: CASKLEVSTDTQYF. CDR3 coding DNA: TGCGCCAGCAAACTCGAGGTTAGCACAGATACGCAGTATTTT.

In its sample, this clone was seen a few times. The chain's CDR3 is CASSPQGVGQPQHF. The CDR3 nucleotides are TGTGCCAGCAGTCCACAGGGGGTGGGGCAGCCCCAGCATTTT. This sequence joins TRBV7-8 and TRBJ1-5; 8 bases fit TRBD1. This CDR3 has 14 amino acids. CDR1 and CDR2 (germline): SGHVS, FQNEAQ. The V gene end was trimmed by 6 bases and the J gene end by 7 bases; junction bases not matched to a gene: 8.

The chain couples TRBV19 to TRBJ2-2, with D possibly being TRBD1 (6 bases). V gave up 11 bases and J gave up 0 bases, with 16 bases separating them. Germline V gene lookup returns CDR1 LNHDA and CDR2 SQIVND (reference sequence). This CDR3 has 15 amino acids. For the CDR3, the DNA is TGTGCCGTAAATCCCGGGACATCGAACACCGGGGAGCTGTTTTTT. Encoded protein: CAVNPGTSNTGELFF.

The rearrangement uses TRBV6-5 and TRBJ1-5; a possible D gene is TRBD1 (6 bases). From germline, CDR1 is MNHEY and CDR2 SVGAGI. The V end was cut by 8 bases, the J end by 4 bases, with 12 bases between. The CDR3 has 13 residues. As DNA, the CDR3 is TGTGCCAGCGCAGCAGGGGATAATCAGCCCCAGCATTTT. It codes for CASAAGDNQPQHF.

This rearrangement joins TRBV19 to TRBJ2-2; D may be TRBD1 or TRBD2 (5 bases each). V lost 9 bases, J lost 9 bases, and 14 bases lay in between. Germline V gene lookup returns CDR1 LNHDA and CDR2 SQIVND (reference sequence). The CDR3 consists of 12 residues. The CDR3 DNA is TGTGCCAGCCGGGACCCGGCCCGGGAGCTGTTTTTT. This gives the protein CASRDPARELFF.

The rearrangement links TRBV30 to TRBJ1-1, with D unclear. The germline V gene has CDR1 GTSNPN and CDR2 SVGIG (reference sequence). V lost 1 base, J lost 7 bases, and 4 bases lay in between. The CDR3 is 10 residues long. CDR3 sequence: CAWSGIEAFF. For the CDR3, the DNA is TGTGCCTGGAGTGGGATTGAAGCTTTCTTT.

The chain links TRBV6-6 to TRBJ2-3; D ambiguous. Germline values: CDR1 MNHNY, CDR2 SVGAGI (reference sequence). This CDR3 spans 14 amino acids. The V gene lost 6 bases and the J gene lost 1 base, with 11 bases spanning the gap. This CDR3 is CASSRTKGTDTQYF. CDR3 sequence (DNA): TGTGCCAGCAGCCGTACCAAGGGCACAGATACGCAGTATTTT.

This sequence joins TRBV6-1 and TRBJ2-4; possibly TRBD1 or TRBD2 for D (5 bases each). Germline loops: CDR1 MNHNS, CDR2 SASEGT. The V gene lost 2 bases and the J gene lost 5 bases, with 13 bases spanning the gap. CDR3 size: 15 residues. CDR3 region: CASSEPGTAENIQYF. CDR3 in DNA: TGTGCCAGCAGTGAACCCGGGACGGCGGAAAACATTCAGTACTTC.

CDR3 coding DNA: TGTGCCAGCAGTAACGGCGGCAACGGGGCCCGGCGCACTGAAGCTTTCTTT. This translates into CASSNGGNGARRTEAFF. The chain carries TRBV2 and TRBJ1-1, with D maybe TRBD1 (5 bases). Germline V gene lookup returns CDR1 SNHLY and CDR2 FYNNEI. V was pared by 5 bases and J by 4 bases, with 23 bases between. CDR3 length equals 17 residues. The variable domain in full, completed from reference TRBV2 and TRBJ1-1, reads EPEVTQTPSHQVTQMGQEVILRCVPISNHLYFYWYRQILGQKVEFLVSFYNNEISEKSEIFDDQFSVERPDGSNFTLKIRSTKLEDSAMYFCASSNGGNGARRTEAFFGQGTRLTVV.

The V gene is TRBV6-2 or TRBV6-3, the J gene TRBJ2-1; no clear D. Germline V CDR1 and CDR2: MNHEY, SVGEGT. The CDR3 length is 13 residues. The V gene lost 2 bases and the J gene lost 3 bases, with 5 bases spanning the gap. The CDR3 DNA reads as TGTGCCAGCAGTTACGGAGACTACAATGAGCAGTTCTTC. Residues: CASSYGDYNEQFF.

The chain is built from TRBV2 and TRBJ2-1; 10 bases fit TRBD2. Trimming removed 2 bases from V and 2 bases from J; junction bases left unmatched: 0. This CDR3 region has 15 residues. Germline loops: CDR1 SNHLY, CDR2 FYNNEI. Written as DNA, the CDR3 is TGTGCCAGCAGTGAAACTAGCGGGACCTACAATGAGCAGTTCTTC. It yields the protein CASSETSGTYNEQFF. The whole variable domain, filled in from reference TRBV2 and TRBJ2-1, reads EPEVTQTPSHQVTQMGQEVILRCVPISNHLYFYWYRQILGQKVEFLVSFYNNEISEKSEIFDDQFSVERPDGSNFTLKIRSTKLEDSAMYFCASSETSGTYNEQFFGPGTRLTVL.

V gene TRBV6-5 combines with J gene TRBJ2-7; D possibly uses TRBD1 or TRBD2 (5 bases each). V shed 0 bases and J shed 0 bases, with 9 bases lying between them. This CDR3 comprises 15 residues. Germline V gene data show CDR1 as MNHEY and CDR2 as SVGAGI. CDR3 in amino acids: CASSYSGPSSYEQYF. CDR3 DNA: TGTGCCAGCAGTTACTCGGGACCCAGCTCCTACGAGCAGTACTTC.

V usage is TRBV6-5 and J usage is TRBJ1-1; no clear D gene. Trimming cost V 4 bases and J 1 base, with 10 bases left between them. The CDR3 runs to 14 residues. Germline V gene lookup returns CDR1 MNHEY and CDR2 SVGAGI. The CDR3 DNA sequence: TGTGCCAGCAGTTTTAGACAAGCGAACACTGAAGCTTTCTTT. The encoded protein is CASSFRQANTEAFF.

The V call is TRBV5-1, the J call TRBJ1-2; D is unresolved. The CDR3 spans 14 residues. Germline CDR1 is SGHRS and CDR2 is YFSETQ. V dropped 1 base and J dropped 1 base, with 8 bases sitting between them. CDR3 loop: CASSLQPINYGYTF. The CDR3 DNA follows: TGCGCCAGCAGCTTGCAGCCGATTAACTATGGCTACACCTTC.

The chain employs TRBV7-2 and TRBJ2-5; 8 bases line up with TRBD1. V shed 5 bases, J shed 4 bases, and the junction held 9 bases outside the gene matches. CDR1 is SGHTA and CDR2 is FQGNSA in the germline V gene. CDR3 size: 15 residues. The chain's CDR3 is CASSQRTGLGETQYF. The CDR3 DNA reads as TGTGCCAGCAGCCAGAGGACAGGGCTCGGAGAGACCCAGTACTTC. Full variable domain (remainder filled in from reference TRBV7-2 and TRBJ2-5): GAGVSQSPSNKVTEKGKDVELRCDPISGHTALYWYRQSLGQGLEFLIYFQGNSAPDKSGLPSDRFSAERTGGSVSTLTIQRTQQEDSAVYLCASSQRTGLGETQYFGPGTRLLVL.

This clone is medium-sized by share. This chain joins TRBV5-4 and TRBJ2-7; no definite D call. The CDR3 sequence is 13 residues long. CDR1 is SGHNT, CDR2 YYREEE, per germline (reference sequence). Trimming left V 1 base short and J 4 bases short, with 9 bases between. Written as DNA, the CDR3 is TGTGCCAGCAGCTTGATCTACGGGTACGAGCAGTACTTC. Translating gives CASSLIYGYEQYF. The full variable domain, with the rest looked up from reference TRBV5-4 and TRBJ2-7, is ETGVTQSPTHLIKTRGQQVTLRCSSQSGHNTVSWYQQALGQGPQFIFQYYREEENGRGNFPPRFSGLQFPNYSSELNVNALELDDSALYLCASSLIYGYEQYFGPGTRLTVT.

This clone was picked up a small number of times. The chain employs TRBV7-8 and TRBJ1-1; the D gene is possibly TRBD1 (6 bases). The CDR3 totals 15 residues. Germline V CDR1 and CDR2: SGHVS, FQNEAQ. Trimming removed 2 bases from V and 8 bases from J, with 18 bases in between. The CDR3 protein is CASSLQGLARGEAFF. CDR3 nucleotides: TGTGCCAGCAGCTTACAGGGGCTTGCAAGGGGGGAAGCTTTCTTT. Full variable domain (outside the CDR3, taken from reference TRBV7-8 and TRBJ1-1): GAGVSQSPRYKVAKRGQDVALRCDPISGHVSLFWYQQALGQGPEFLTYFQNEAQLDKSGLPSDRFFAERPEGSVSTLKIQRTQQEDSAVYLCASSLQGLARGEAFFGQGTRLTVV.

This chain joins TRBV4-3 and TRBJ1-6; D not resolved. The germline V and J ends were trimmed by 0 bases and 5 bases, with 11 bases remaining between them. The CDR3 runs to 16 residues. Germline V gene data show CDR1 as LGHNA and CDR2 as YSLEER. The CDR3 protein is CASSQDKQSNNSPLHF. The DNA for the CDR3 is TGCGCCAGCAGCCAAGATAAGCAGAGTAATAATTCACCCCTCCACTTT.

The chain employs TRBV19 and TRBJ1-5; the D is unclear. The V and J ends lost 6 bases and 0 bases respectively, with 6 bases between them. This CDR3 region has 13 residues. Germline CDR1 LNHDA, CDR2 SQIVND (reference sequence). The CDR3 here is CASRGNSNQPQHF. The DNA for the CDR3 is TGTGCCAGTAGAGGTAATAGCAATCAGCCCCAGCATTTT.

This chain joins TRBV27 and TRBJ2-7; 7 bases match TRBD1. This CDR3 comprises 14 residues. Germline lookup yields CDR1 MNHEY and CDR2 SMNVEV (reference sequence). Trimming removed 5 bases from V and 1 base from J; junction bases left unmatched: 5. CDR3 in amino acids: CASSRTGSSYEQYF. The CDR3 DNA reads TGTGCCAGCAGTAGGACAGGTTCTTCCTACGAGCAGTACTTC.